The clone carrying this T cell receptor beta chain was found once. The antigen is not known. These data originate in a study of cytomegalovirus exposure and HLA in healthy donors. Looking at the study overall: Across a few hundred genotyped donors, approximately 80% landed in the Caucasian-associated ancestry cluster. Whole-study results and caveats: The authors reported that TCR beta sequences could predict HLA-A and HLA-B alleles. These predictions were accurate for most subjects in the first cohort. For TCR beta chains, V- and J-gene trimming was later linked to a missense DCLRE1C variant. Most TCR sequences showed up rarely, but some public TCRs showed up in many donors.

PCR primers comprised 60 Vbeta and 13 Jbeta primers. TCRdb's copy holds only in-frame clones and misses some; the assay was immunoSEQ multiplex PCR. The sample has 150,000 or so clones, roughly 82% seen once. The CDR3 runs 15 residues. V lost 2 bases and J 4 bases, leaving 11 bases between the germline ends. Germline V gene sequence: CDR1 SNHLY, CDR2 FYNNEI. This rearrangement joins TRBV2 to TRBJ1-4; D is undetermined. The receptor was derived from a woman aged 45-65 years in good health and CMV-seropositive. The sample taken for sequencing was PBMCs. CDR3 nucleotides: TGTGCCAGCAGTGAAATGTACAGCGGTAATGAAAAACTGTTTTTT. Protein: CASSEMYSGNEKLFF.